This TCR beta chain stems from a study of PD-1 blockade in classical Hodgkin lymphoma. Points from the study as a whole: Lower baseline TCR diversity was reported for newly diagnosed patients than for healthy donors. After ASCT, patients who started nivolumab under 1 year later were excluded. Baseline diversity was lower in partial responders and progressors than complete responders.

As for this clone: What it recognizes is unknown.

Relapse after autologous stem cell transplantation occurred in every patient, and brentuximab vedotin exposure varied. Relapsed/refractory classical Hodgkin lymphoma patients had complete, partial or progressive responses. V was trimmed by 3 bases and J by 3 bases, leaving 15 bases between them. Germline V gene data show CDR1 as LNHNV and CDR2 as YYDKDF (reference sequence). The CDR3 loop spans 15 amino acids. Repertoires were generated with immunoSEQ multiplex PCR, while TCRdb's copy carries only in-frame clones and drops some. The sample has roughly 47,000 clones; around three quarters are singletons.

The TCR sequence derives from a human donor with classical Hodgkin lymphoma. The rearrangement joins TRBV15 to TRBJ2-7; possibly TRBD2 for D (5 bases). Sequenced here: peripheral blood mononuclear cells (PBMCs), sampled before the second cycle of nivolumab. The CDR3 nucleotides read TGTGCCACCAGCAGGGTGGCGGGTGTAGGCTACGAGCAGTACTTC. Protein product: CATSRVAGVGYEQYF. Drawing the rest from reference TRBV15 and TRBJ2-7, the complete variable domain is DAMVIQNPRYQVTQFGKPVTLSCSQTLNHNVMYWYQQKSSQAPKLLFHYYDKDFNNEADTPDNFQSRRPNTSFCFLDIRSPGLGDTAMYLCATSRVAGVGYEQYFGPGTRLTVT.